This T cell receptor beta chain is drawn from a study of CXCR3-negative and CXCR3-positive naive CD8 T cells. Remarks on this clonotype: Its antigen is unknown.

Libraries of TRB cDNA were made by 5' RACE and carried UMIs. Following a re-call of the 5' RACE reads, TCRdb has one entry per CDR3 protein and lacks DNA. The sample spans some 150,000 distinct CDR3 sequences; the ten largest clones claim approximately 0.28%. Notes on the study in general: Comparably high diversity was seen in both naive subsets, and much lower diversity in memory CD8+ cells. CXCR3-expressing naive cells carried TRB CDR3s more hydrophobic than those of CXCR3-negative naive cells.

Sequenced material: naive CXCR3+ CD8+ T cells from blood. The subset denotes: CD45RO-CCR7+CD27+CD95- naive CD8+ T cells expressing CXCR3 (TNR3+). The source is a human donor in good health. Some clones in this sample may be carry-over from other donors' samples.

The CDR3 is CASSLKPYEQYF. V usage is TRBV13 and J usage is TRBJ2-7. This CDR3 comprises 12 residues. CDR1 is PRHDT and CDR2 is FYEKMQ in the germline V gene (reference sequence).